The 27 T cell receptor beta chains given below trace back to one sample, sequenced in a study of blood T cell repertoires in COVID-19 (TCRdb year 2020). Libraries were prepared through the immunoSEQ multiplex PCR assay. TCRdb provides this immuneACCESS table in a form limited to in-frame rearrangements. Some clones are lacking; in checked studies, under half of them reflect an unresolved V gene, and why the rest are absent is not known. Recorded for this sample are approximately 110,000 clones; over 80% of them occurred a single time. In total, the top ten clones hold 0.7% to 1% of the sample. Sequenced sample: peripheral blood. All receptors come from an older woman with acute or convalescent COVID-19.

The chain has TRBV7-9 and TRBJ2-1; TRBD1 matches at 8 bases. The V and J ends lost 4 bases and 0 bases, in that order; junction bases with no gene match: 2. Germline V gene sequence: CDR1 SEHNR, CDR2 FQNEAQ (reference sequence). The CDR3 spans 15 residues. CDR3 DNA sequence: TGTGCCAGCAGCTCGACAGGGGCCTCCTACAATGAGCAGTTCTTC. Translating gives CASSSTGASYNEQFF.

A single count supports this clone. The V call is TRBV29-1, the J call TRBJ1-1, with 9 bases fitting TRBD1. Germline lookup yields CDR1 SQVTM and CDR2 ANQGSEA. J gave up 1 base and V 6 bases, and 3 bases lay outside the gene matches. The CDR3 consists of 13 residues. CDR3 nucleotide sequence: TGCAGCGTGGCGACAGGGGGGAACACTGAAGCTTTCTTT. Its protein product is CSVATGGNTEAFF.

The rearrangement links TRBV7-9 to TRBJ1-2; 7 bases fit TRBD1. The junction had 5 bases not matched to a gene; V was cut back by 4 bases and J by 3 bases. The CDR3 runs 14 residues. In germline, CDR1 is SEHNR, CDR2 FQNEAQ (reference sequence). The CDR3 nucleotides are TGTGCCAGCAGCTCCATACAGGGGTACTATGGCTACACCTTC. It yields the protein CASSSIQGYYGYTF.

This clone appeared a few times. The chain links TRBV13 to TRBJ2-2, with unresolved D. V was trimmed by 2 bases and J by 3 bases, leaving 7 bases between them. Germline CDR1 reads PRHDT; CDR2 reads FYEKMQ (reference sequence). CDR3 length: 14 residues. The CDR3 spells CASSLLSYTGELFF. The DNA for the CDR3 is TGTGCCAGCAGCTTATTATCGTACACCGGGGAGCTGTTTTTT. Looking up the rest from reference TRBV13 and TRBJ2-2 gives the full variable domain: AAGVIQSPRHLIKEKRETATLKCYPIPRHDTVYWYQQGPGQDPQFLISFYEKMQSDKGSIPDRFSAQQFSDYHSELNMSSLELGDSALYFCASSLLSYTGELFFGEGSRLTVL.

The chain combines TRBV2 with TRBJ1-2; D gene ambiguous. The CDR3 is 14 amino acids. CDR1 is SNHLY, CDR2 FYNNEI, per germline. V was trimmed by 2 bases and J by 4 bases, leaving 11 bases between them. Here the CDR3 DNA reads TGTGCCAGCAGTGAAATAGGGAGCGCCTATGGCTACACCTTC. Protein product: CASSEIGSAYGYTF.

The chain carries TRBV6-5 and TRBJ1-1; 7 bases are a match to TRBD1. Germline CDR1 and CDR2: MNHEY and SVGAGI. V gave up 7 bases and J gave up 5 bases; unmatched junction bases: 7. The CDR3 runs to 13 residues. This CDR3 reads CASTPTGRTEAFF. The CDR3, as DNA: TGTGCCAGCACCCCGACAGGGAGGACTGAAGCTTTCTTT.

This clone occurred once. The chain couples TRBV15 to TRBJ1-5, with D perhaps matching TRBD1 (5 bases). Germline V gene lookup returns CDR1 LNHNV and CDR2 YYDKDF (reference sequence). V lost 5 bases and J 7 bases, leaving 15 bases between the germline ends. The CDR3 spans 14 residues. The CDR3 bases are TGTGCCACCAGCCGGGTAAGGGGAAAGCAGCCCCAGCATTTT. Residues: CATSRVRGKQPQHF.

This chain links TRBV5-4 with TRBJ1-5; 7 bases are a match to TRBD1. The V segment lost 0 bases and the J segment 5 bases; nucleotides outside the gene matches: 5. The CDR3 totals 15 residues. The germline gives CDR1 SGHNT, CDR2 YYREEE (reference sequence). The CDR3: CASSLGGQSDQPQHF. DNA for the CDR3: TGTGCCAGCAGCTTGGGGGGACAGTCAGATCAGCCCCAGCATTTT. The full variable domain, rest sourced from reference TRBV5-4 and TRBJ1-5, is ETGVTQSPTHLIKTRGQQVTLRCSSQSGHNTVSWYQQALGQGPQFIFQYYREEENGRGNFPPRFSGLQFPNYSSELNVNALELDDSALYLCASSLGGQSDQPQHFGDGTRLSIL.

The chain's CDR3 is CASSLGGQVNTGELFF. In nucleotides, the CDR3 is TGTGCCAGCAGCTTAGGGGGACAGGTGAACACCGGGGAGCTGTTTTTT. This chain links TRBV11-2 with TRBJ2-2; the match to TRBD1 covers 8 bases. The CDR3 is 16 amino acids. Germline V gene lookup returns CDR1 SGHAT and CDR2 FQNNGV. V was pared by 1 base and J by 1 base, with 2 bases of the junction left unmatched.

The chain joins TRBV24-1 to TRBJ1-1; D is ambiguous. The germline V gene has CDR1 KGHDR and CDR2 SFDVKD. Trimming removed 11 bases at V and 8 bases at J, with 11 bases between. This CDR3 has 10 amino acids. CDR3 loop: CARGQREAFF. DNA for the CDR3: TGTGCCAGGGGTCAGCGGGAAGCTTTCTTT.

The rearrangement uses TRBV6-5 and TRBJ1-1; D ambiguous. The CDR3 runs 13 residues. The germline V and J ends were trimmed by 6 bases and 3 bases, with 11 bases remaining between them. Germline V gene lookup returns CDR1 MNHEY and CDR2 SVGAGI. The CDR3 sequence is CASRLERDTEAFF. CDR3 nucleotides: TGTGCCAGCAGGTTAGAACGCGACACTGAAGCTTTCTTT.

The rearrangement uses TRBV3-1 (or the pseudogene TRBV3-2) and TRBJ2-2, with TRBD2 matching over 10 bases. The V segment lost 4 bases and the J segment 2 bases; nucleotides outside the gene matches: 7. Germline V CDR1 and CDR2: LGHDT, YNNKEL (reference sequence). The CDR3 contains 17 residues. In DNA form, the CDR3 reads TGTGCCAGCAGCCGAATTAGCGGGGGGACCAACACCGGGGAGCTGTTTTTT. It codes for CASSRISGGTNTGELFF.

This chain uses TRBV2 with TRBJ1-5; D unresolved. This CDR3 has 14 amino acids. The germline CDR1 and CDR2 sequences are SNHLY and FYNNEI. The ends were cut back, 1 base at V and 4 bases at J, with 8 bases in the middle. CDR3: CASSEGHTNQPQHF. The CDR3 nucleotides read TGTGCCAGCAGTGAAGGGCATACAAATCAGCCCCAGCATTTT.

The chain carries TRBV28 and TRBJ2-1; D is perhaps TRBD2 (5 bases). The V end lost 4 bases, the J end lost 6 bases, and 16 bases lay between the germline ends. This CDR3 has 15 residues. Looked up from germline, CDR1 is MDHEN and CDR2 is SYDVKM. CDR3 coding DNA: TGTGCCAGCAGTTCCCCGACTAAAGGACGCAATGAGCAGTTCTTC. Residues: CASSSPTKGRNEQFF.

The chain is built from TRBV28 and TRBJ1-1; 7 bases map to TRBD1. This CDR3 region has 14 residues. The germline CDR1 and CDR2 sequences are MDHEN and SYDVKM. V gave up 8 bases and J gave up 12 bases; unmatched junction bases: 18. CDR3 nucleotide sequence: TGTGCCAGCTCTACTGGGGGGCAGGGGGGTACGACTTTCTTT. This encodes CASSTGGQGGTTFF.

The chain combines TRBV11-2 with TRBJ2-7; a weak D match, TRBD1 (5 bases). The germline CDR1 and CDR2 sequences are SGHAT and FQNNGV. The CDR3 is 14 amino acids. Trimming stripped 1 base from V and 7 bases from J, with 14 bases between. This CDR3 reads CASSLGGAQGEQYF. The DNA for the CDR3 is TGTGCCAGCAGCTTAGGTGGGGCGCAAGGAGAGCAGTACTTC.

The chain has TRBV5-4 and TRBJ2-7; the match to TRBD2 covers 11 bases. The CDR3 covers 15 residues. Germline V gene lookup returns CDR1 SGHNT and CDR2 YYREEE (reference sequence). Trimming removed 4 bases from V and 3 bases from J; junction bases left unmatched: 6. The CDR3 reads CASSRGLAGVYEQYF. CDR3 bases: TGTGCCAGCAGCAGAGGACTAGCGGGCGTCTACGAGCAGTACTTC.

The V and J genes are TRBV27 and TRBJ2-3; 9 bases align to TRBD2. Trimming took 2 bases from V and 2 from J; bases not matched to a gene: 5. Germline V lookup: CDR1 MNHEY, CDR2 SMNVEV (reference sequence). The CDR3 extends over 16 amino acids. The DNA for the CDR3 is TGTGCCAGCAGTTTAAGACTAGCGGTTAACACAGATACGCAGTATTTT. This sequence encodes CASSLRLAVNTDTQYF.

The rearrangement links TRBV3-1 (or the pseudogene TRBV3-2) to TRBJ1-1; the match to TRBD1 covers 9 bases. Germline values: CDR1 LGHDT, CDR2 YNNKEL (reference sequence). Germline trimming cut 6 bases from V and 2 bases from J; bases unmatched to any gene: 10. The CDR3 runs to 16 residues. The CDR3 spells CASSRTGALANTEAFF. CDR3 nucleotides: TGTGCCAGCAGTAGGACAGGGGCACTGGCTAACACTGAAGCTTTCTTT.

The chain uses TRBV6-1 and TRBJ1-1; 9 bases line up with TRBD1. CDR3 length equals 15 residues. Germline V lookup: CDR1 MNHNS, CDR2 SASEGT. The J segment lost 1 base and the V segment lost 3 bases, leaving 3 bases of the junction unmatched. CDR3 DNA: TGTGCCAGCAGTGACGCACAGGGGGCGAACACTGAAGCTTTCTTT. Protein sequence: CASSDAQGANTEAFF.

V usage is TRBV24-1 and J usage is TRBJ1-5; D is uncertain. V lost 5 bases and J 4 bases, leaving 11 bases between the germline ends. Germline V gene lookup returns CDR1 KGHDR and CDR2 SFDVKD. There are 14 residues in the CDR3. The CDR3 protein is CATSVGSGNQPQHF. The CDR3 DNA reads TGTGCCACCAGTGTTGGATCGGGAAATCAGCCCCAGCATTTT.

This rearrangement joins TRBV19 to TRBJ1-2; maybe TRBD1 (6 bases). CDR3 size: 14 residues. Germline V CDR1 and CDR2: LNHDA, SQIVND (reference sequence). Trimming shortened V by 3 bases and J by 5 bases, and 13 bases separated the two germline ends. Here the CDR3 DNA reads TGTGCCAGTAGTATCCCCAGCCAGGGGTATGGCTACACCTTC. It specifies CASSIPSQGYGYTF.

J is TRBJ2-3 and V is TRBV4-1; 8 positions agree with TRBD1. V shed 2 bases, J shed 0 bases, and the junction held 4 bases outside the gene matches. Germline CDR1 MGHRA, CDR2 YSYEKL. The CDR3 sequence is 16 residues long. The CDR3, as DNA: TGCGCCAGCAGCCAAATTTGGACAGGGAGCACAGATACGCAGTATTTT. The encoded protein is CASSQIWTGSTDTQYF.

The chain recombines TRBV7-2 with TRBJ2-7; TRBD1 matches 7 bases. The CDR3 loop spans 14 amino acids. The V gene end was trimmed by 1 base and the J gene end by 0 bases; junction bases not matched to a gene: 0. Germline CDR1 and CDR2: SGHTA and FQGNSA. CDR3 in amino acids: CASSLGDSSYEQYF. CDR3 nucleotides: TGTGCCAGCAGCTTAGGGGACAGCTCCTACGAGCAGTACTTC.

The gene calls are TRBV6-5 and TRBJ2-7; TRBD1 is a possible D gene (6 bases). The V end was cut by 4 bases, the J end by 1 base, with 17 bases between. The CDR3 spans 16 residues. Germline values: CDR1 MNHEY, CDR2 SVGAGI. The CDR3 DNA sequence: TGTGCCAGCAGTTTGACTCAGGGGATGACGTCCTACGAGCAGTACTTC. It specifies CASSLTQGMTSYEQYF.

This rearrangement joins TRBV10-3 to TRBJ2-2; 8 bases match TRBD1. The CDR3 runs to 15 residues. CDR1 and CDR2 from the germline V gene are ENHRY and SYGVKD. The V and J ends lost 10 bases and 0 bases, in that order; junction bases with no gene match: 7. The CDR3 nucleotides are TGTGCCACCCAGGGACAGGAGGCGAACACCGGGGAGCTGTTTTTT. Its protein is CATQGQEANTGELFF.

This rearrangement joins TRBV24-1 to TRBJ2-1, with 10 bases aligning to TRBD2. This CDR3 is 16 amino acids long. V lost 2 bases and J lost 8; bases outside the gene matches: 8. The germline V gene encodes CDR1 KGHDR and CDR2 SFDVKD. The chain's CDR3 is CATSDWEASGSDEQFF. As DNA, the CDR3 is TGTGCCACCAGTGATTGGGAGGCTAGCGGGAGTGATGAGCAGTTCTTC.